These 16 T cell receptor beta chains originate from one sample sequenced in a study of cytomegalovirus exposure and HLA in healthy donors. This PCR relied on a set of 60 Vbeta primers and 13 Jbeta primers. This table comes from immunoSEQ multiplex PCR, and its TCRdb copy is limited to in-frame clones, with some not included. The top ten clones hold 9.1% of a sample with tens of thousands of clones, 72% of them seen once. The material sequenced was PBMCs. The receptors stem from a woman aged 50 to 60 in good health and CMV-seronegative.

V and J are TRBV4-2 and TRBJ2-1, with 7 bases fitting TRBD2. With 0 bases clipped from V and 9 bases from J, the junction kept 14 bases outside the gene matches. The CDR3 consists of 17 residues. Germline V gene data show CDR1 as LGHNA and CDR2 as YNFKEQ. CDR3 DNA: TGTGCCAGCAGCCAAGACTTGGCGGGGTTTTCGGGGGGTGAGCAGTTCTTC. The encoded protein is CASSQDLAGFSGGEQFF.

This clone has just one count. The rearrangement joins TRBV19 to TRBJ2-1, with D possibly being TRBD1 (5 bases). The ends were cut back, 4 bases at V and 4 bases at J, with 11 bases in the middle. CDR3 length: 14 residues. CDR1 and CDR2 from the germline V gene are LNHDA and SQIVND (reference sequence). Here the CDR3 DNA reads TGTGCCAGTAGTAAGGACAACCGATACAATGAGCAGTTCTTC. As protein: CASSKDNRYNEQFF. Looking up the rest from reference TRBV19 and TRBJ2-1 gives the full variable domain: DGGITQSPKYLFRKEGQNVTLSCEQNLNHDAMYWYRQDPGQGLRLIYYSQIVNDFQKGDIAEGYSVSREKKESFPLTVTSAQKNPTAFYLCASSKDNRYNEQFFGPGTRLTVL.

CDR3 sequence (DNA): TGTGCCAGCTCACCAAACTGGACTAGCTCCTACGAGCAGTACTTC. Its translation: CASSPNWTSSYEQYF. The chain links TRBV18 to TRBJ2-7; 7 nucleotides agree with TRBD2. Unmatched junction bases numbered 4, after V lost 2 bases and J lost 0 bases. The germline CDR1 and CDR2 sequences are KGHSH and LQKENI. There are 15 residues in the CDR3.

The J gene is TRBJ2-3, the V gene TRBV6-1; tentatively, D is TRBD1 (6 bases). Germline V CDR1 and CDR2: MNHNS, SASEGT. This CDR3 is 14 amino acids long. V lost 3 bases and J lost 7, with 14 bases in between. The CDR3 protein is CASSDGRDKHTQYF. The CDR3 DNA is TGTGCCAGCAGTGATGGTAGGGACAAACATACGCAGTATTTT.

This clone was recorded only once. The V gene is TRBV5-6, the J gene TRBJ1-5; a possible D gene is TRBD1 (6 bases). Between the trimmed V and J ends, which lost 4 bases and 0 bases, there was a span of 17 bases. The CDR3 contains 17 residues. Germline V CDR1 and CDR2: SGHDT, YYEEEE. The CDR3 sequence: CASSPEATGYSNQPQHF. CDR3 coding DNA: TGTGCCAGCAGCCCGGAGGCGACAGGCTATAGCAATCAGCCCCAGCATTTT.

CDR3: CASSPPGEETQYF. For the CDR3, the DNA is TGTGCCAGCTCACCTCCGGGGGAAGAGACCCAGTACTTC. This chain uses TRBV18 with TRBJ2-5; maybe TRBD2 (6 bases). Deletions cut 3 bases from V and 3 bases from J, with 8 bases between. This CDR3 contains 13 residues. The V gene's germline CDR1 is KGHSH and CDR2 LQKENI. Supplemented by reference TRBV18 and TRBJ2-5, the full variable domain reads NAGVMQNPRHLVRRRGQEARLRCSPMKGHSHVYWYRQLPEEGLKFMVYLQKENIIDESGMPKERFSAEFPKEGPSILRIQQVVRGDSAAYFCASSPPGEETQYFGPGTRLLVL.

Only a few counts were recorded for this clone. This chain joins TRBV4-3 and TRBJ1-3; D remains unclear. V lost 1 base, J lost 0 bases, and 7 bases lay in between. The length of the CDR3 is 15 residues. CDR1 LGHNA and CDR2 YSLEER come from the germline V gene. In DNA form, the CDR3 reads TGCGCCAGCAGCCAAGTTGCGTTCTCTGGAAACACCATATATTTT. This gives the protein CASSQVAFSGNTIYF.

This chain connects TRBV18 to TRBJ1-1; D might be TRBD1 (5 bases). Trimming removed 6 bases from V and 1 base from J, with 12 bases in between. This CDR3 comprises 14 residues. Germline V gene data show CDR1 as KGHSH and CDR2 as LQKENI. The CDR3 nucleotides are TGTGCCAGCTCCCCCTACAGGACGAACACTGAAGCTTTCTTT. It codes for CASSPYRTNTEAFF.

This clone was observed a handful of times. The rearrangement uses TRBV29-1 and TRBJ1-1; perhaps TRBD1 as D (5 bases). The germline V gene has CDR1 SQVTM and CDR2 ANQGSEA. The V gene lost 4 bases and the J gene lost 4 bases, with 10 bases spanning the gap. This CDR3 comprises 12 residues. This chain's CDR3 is CSVVGGFTEAFF. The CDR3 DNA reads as TGCAGCGTTGTCGGGGGATTCACTGAAGCTTTCTTT.

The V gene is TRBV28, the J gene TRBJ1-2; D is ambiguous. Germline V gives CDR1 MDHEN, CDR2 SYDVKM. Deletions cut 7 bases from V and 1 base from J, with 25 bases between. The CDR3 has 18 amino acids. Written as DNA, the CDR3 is TGTGCCAGCACCACCCTGAGGTTACCGTCAGTTCTTAACTATGGCTACACCTTC. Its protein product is CASTTLRLPSVLNYGYTF.

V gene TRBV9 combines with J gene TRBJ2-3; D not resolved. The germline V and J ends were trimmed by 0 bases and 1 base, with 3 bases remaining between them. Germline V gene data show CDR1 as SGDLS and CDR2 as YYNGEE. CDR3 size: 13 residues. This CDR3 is CASSVGGTDTQYF. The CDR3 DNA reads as TGTGCCAGCAGCGTAGGCGGCACAGATACGCAGTATTTT.

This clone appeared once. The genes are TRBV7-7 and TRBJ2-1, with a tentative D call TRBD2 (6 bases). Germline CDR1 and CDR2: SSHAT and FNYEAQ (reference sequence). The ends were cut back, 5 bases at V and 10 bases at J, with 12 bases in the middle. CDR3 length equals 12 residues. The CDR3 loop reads CASSPLGREQFF. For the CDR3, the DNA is TGTGCCAGCAGCCCCCTTGGGAGGGAGCAGTTCTTC. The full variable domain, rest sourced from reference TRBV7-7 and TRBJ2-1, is GAGVSQSPRYKVTKRGQDVTLRCDPISSHATLYWYQQALGQGPEFLTYFNYEAQPDKSGLPSDRFSAERPEGSISTLTIQRTEQRDSAMYRCASSPLGREQFFGPGTRLTVL.

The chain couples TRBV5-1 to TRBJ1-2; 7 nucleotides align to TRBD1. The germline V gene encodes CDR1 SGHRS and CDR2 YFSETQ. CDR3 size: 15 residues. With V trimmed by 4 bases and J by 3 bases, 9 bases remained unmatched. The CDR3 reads CASSTHSGTDYGYTF. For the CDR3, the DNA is TGCGCCAGCAGCACCCATTCCGGGACAGACTATGGCTACACCTTC.

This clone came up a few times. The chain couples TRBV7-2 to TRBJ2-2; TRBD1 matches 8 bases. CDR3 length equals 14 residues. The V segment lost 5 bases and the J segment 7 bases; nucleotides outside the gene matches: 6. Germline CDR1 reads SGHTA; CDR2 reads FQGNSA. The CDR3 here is CASSGQGVGGELFF. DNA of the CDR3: TGTGCCAGCAGCGGACAGGGTGTAGGCGGGGAGCTGTTTTTT.

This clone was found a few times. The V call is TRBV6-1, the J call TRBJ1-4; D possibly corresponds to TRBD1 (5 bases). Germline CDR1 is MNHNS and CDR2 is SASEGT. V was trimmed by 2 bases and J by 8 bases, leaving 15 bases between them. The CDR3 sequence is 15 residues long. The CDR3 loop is CASSETPGTEEKLFF. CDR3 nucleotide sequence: TGTGCCAGCAGTGAAACCCCCGGGACTGAGGAAAAACTGTTTTTT.

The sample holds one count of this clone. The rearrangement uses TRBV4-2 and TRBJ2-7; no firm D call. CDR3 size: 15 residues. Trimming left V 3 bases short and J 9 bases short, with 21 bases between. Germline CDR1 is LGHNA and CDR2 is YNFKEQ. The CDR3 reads CASSHPPPEPSVQYF. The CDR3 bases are TGTGCCAGCAGCCACCCGCCCCCTGAACCATCGGTGCAGTACTTC.